The 15 T cell receptor beta chains below come from one sample, sequenced in a study of blood T cell repertoires in COVID-19 (dated by TCRdb to the early 2020s). Receptor amplification or capture employed the immunoSEQ multiplex PCR assay. This is the immuneACCESS table as TCRdb keeps it, with only in-frame sequences that have V and J called. A part of the clones is gone; compared with another copy, unresolved V genes explain less than half, and the rest is unexplained. The sample has approximately 300,000 clones on record, roughly 88% of them singletons. Around 4% of the sample rests with the top ten. The specimen was peripheral blood. The receptor source for this set is a woman aged 45-59 years with active or convalescent COVID-19.

The chain combines TRBV27 with TRBJ1-4; a possible D gene is TRBD1 (5 bases). Trimming cost V 3 bases and J 8 bases, with 13 bases left between them. Germline CDR1 is MNHEY and CDR2 is SMNVEV (reference sequence). This CDR3 has 14 residues. CDR3 nucleotides: TGTGCCAGCAGTTTCGGGGGGGAGAGGGAAAAACTGTTTTTT. As protein: CASSFGGEREKLFF.

This chain connects TRBV5-1 to TRBJ1-4; maybe TRBD1 (6 bases). V was clipped by 2 bases and J by 3 bases, with 11 bases between them. Looked up from germline, CDR1 is SGHRS and CDR2 is YFSETQ. The CDR3 totals 15 residues. CDR3 residues: CASSLTGTSNEKLFF. In DNA form, the CDR3 reads TGCGCCAGCAGCTTAACAGGGACCTCTAATGAAAAACTGTTTTTT.

CDR3 sequence reads: CASSLVWGVNTGELFF. CDR3 DNA: TGCGCCAGCAGCCTCGTCTGGGGGGTCAACACCGGGGAGCTGTTTTTT. The chain recombines TRBV4-3 with TRBJ2-2; tentatively, D is TRBD2 (6 bases). The germline V gene has CDR1 LGHNA and CDR2 YSLEER. V lost 4 bases, J lost 2 bases, and 14 bases lay in between. This CDR3 is built from 16 residues.

CDR3 in DNA: TGTGCTAGTGGAGGACAGGGAAGGTACAATGAGCAGTTCTTC. The encoded protein is CASGGQGRYNEQFF. The chain recombines TRBV12-5 with TRBJ2-1; TRBD1 matches 8 bases. V lost 6 bases to trimming and J lost 4 bases; unmatched junction nucleotides: 5. This CDR3 region has 14 residues. Germline V lookup: CDR1 LGHNT, CDR2 FRNRAP.

This sequence joins TRBV5-1 and TRBJ2-6; 7 nucleotides match TRBD1. Trimming removed 4 bases from V and 0 bases from J; junction bases left unmatched: 7. Looked up from germline, CDR1 is SGHRS and CDR2 is YFSETQ. The CDR3 totals 17 residues. The CDR3 sequence is CASSPWDRRSGANVLTF. The DNA for the CDR3 is TGCGCCAGCAGCCCATGGGACAGACGCTCTGGGGCCAACGTCCTGACTTTC.

The chain uses TRBV30 and TRBJ2-7; a weak D match, TRBD1 (5 bases). Germline V gene sequence: CDR1 GTSNPN, CDR2 SVGIG (reference sequence). Trimming removed 5 bases at V and 2 bases at J, with 7 bases between. The CDR3 runs to 11 residues. This chain's CDR3 is CAWGATYEQYF. For the CDR3, the DNA is TGTGCCTGGGGGGCCACCTACGAGCAGTACTTC. Using reference TRBV30 and TRBJ2-7 for the parts outside the CDR3, the full variable domain is SQTIHQWPATLVQPVGSPLSLECTVEGTSNPNLYWYRQAAGRGLQLLFYSVGIGQISSEVPQNLSASRPQDRQFILSSKKLLLSDSGFYLCAWGATYEQYFGPGTRLTVT.

The chain carries TRBV14 and TRBJ2-5; D ambiguous. This CDR3 has 12 amino acids. V shed 1 base and J shed 7 bases, with 7 bases lying between them. CDR1 and CDR2 from the germline V gene are SGHDN and FVKESK. This CDR3 is CASSQGRRTQYF. Written as DNA, the CDR3 is TGTGCCAGCAGCCAAGGACGGAGGACCCAGTACTTC. Full variable domain (outside the CDR3, taken from reference TRBV14 and TRBJ2-5): EAGVTQFPSHSVIEKGQTVTLRCDPISGHDNLYWYRRVMGKEIKFLLHFVKESKQDESGMPNNRFLAERTGGTYSTLKVQPAELEDSGVYFCASSQGRRTQYFGPGTRLLVL.

The genes are TRBV5-1 and TRBJ2-5, with D possibly matching TRBD2 (5 bases). This CDR3 contains 13 residues. Germline V gives CDR1 SGHRS, CDR2 YFSETQ. Trimming removed 4 bases at V and 2 bases at J, with 9 bases between. CDR3 nucleotides: TGCGCCAGCAGCCCGGGAACTCAAGAGACCCAGTACTTC. This codes for CASSPGTQETQYF.

This clone was found once. This chain connects TRBV5-1 to TRBJ2-1; D may be TRBD1 (6 bases). The V and J ends lost 4 bases and 4 bases respectively, with 12 bases between them. Germline loops: CDR1 SGHRS, CDR2 YFSETQ. This CDR3 is built from 14 residues. The CDR3 reads CASSVDRAYNEQFF. In DNA, the CDR3 is TGCGCCAGCAGCGTGGACAGAGCATACAATGAGCAGTTCTTC.

V gene TRBV18 combines with J gene TRBJ1-4, with 10 bases fitting TRBD1. The CDR3 consists of 16 residues. The J segment lost 8 bases and the V segment lost 4 bases, leaving 10 bases of the junction unmatched. Germline lookup yields CDR1 KGHSH and CDR2 LQKENI. The DNA for the CDR3 is TGTGCCAGCTCACTAACTCCCGGGACAGGGGAGGAAAAACTGTTTTTT. As protein: CASSLTPGTGEEKLFF.

The gene calls are TRBV30 and TRBJ2-3; 10 bases are a match to TRBD2. The V gene's germline CDR1 is GTSNPN and CDR2 SVGIG (reference sequence). V was pared by 0 bases and J by 5 bases, with 8 bases of the junction left unmatched. The CDR3 contains 16 residues. CDR3 coding DNA: TGTGCCTGGAGTGTACAAGCGGGGGGGCCCGGAGATACGCAGTATTTT. Amino acid sequence: CAWSVQAGGPGDTQYF. The full variable domain, rest sourced from reference TRBV30 and TRBJ2-3, is SQTIHQWPATLVQPVGSPLSLECTVEGTSNPNLYWYRQAAGRGLQLLFYSVGIGQISSEVPQNLSASRPQDRQFILSSKKLLLSDSGFYLCAWSVQAGGPGDTQYFGPGTRLTVL.

Note on this clone: At one boundary the junction diverges from the germline segment, which might be a read error. The chain recombines TRBV29-1 with TRBJ2-3, with D uncertain. The CDR3 covers 11 residues. Germline values: CDR1 SQVTM, CDR2 ANQGSEA. The CDR3 nucleotides are TGCAGCGGGGGTGGCACAGATACACAGTATTTT. Translated, it gives CSGGGTDTQYF.

The chain links TRBV4-3 to TRBJ1-5, with a possible D match to TRBD1 (6 bases). Germline loops: CDR1 LGHNA, CDR2 YSLEER. This CDR3 is 17 amino acids long. Trimming cost V 3 bases and J 3 bases, with 18 bases left between them. The CDR3 sequence: CASSQSQGKGFNQPQHF. The CDR3, as DNA: TGCGCCAGCAGCCAGTCCCAGGGGAAAGGTTTCAATCAGCCCCAGCATTTT.

The gene calls are TRBV10-3 and TRBJ1-2; D may be TRBD1 (6 bases). Germline V CDR1 and CDR2: ENHRY, SYGVKD. The CDR3 totals 14 residues. V lost 6 bases and J 4 bases, leaving 15 bases between the germline ends. The CDR3 region is CAISVSGDTYGYTF. The DNA of the CDR3 is TGTGCCATCAGCGTCAGTGGGGACACCTATGGCTACACCTTC.

The chain is built from TRBV5-8 and TRBJ2-7; D is possibly TRBD1 (5 bases). Trimming removed 1 base at V and 2 bases at J, with 7 bases between. There are 13 residues in the CDR3. Germline V CDR1 and CDR2: SGHTS, YDEGEE. CDR3 sequence reads: CASSLKQAYEQYF. The CDR3 DNA is TGTGCCAGCAGCTTGAAACAGGCCTACGAGCAGTACTTC.